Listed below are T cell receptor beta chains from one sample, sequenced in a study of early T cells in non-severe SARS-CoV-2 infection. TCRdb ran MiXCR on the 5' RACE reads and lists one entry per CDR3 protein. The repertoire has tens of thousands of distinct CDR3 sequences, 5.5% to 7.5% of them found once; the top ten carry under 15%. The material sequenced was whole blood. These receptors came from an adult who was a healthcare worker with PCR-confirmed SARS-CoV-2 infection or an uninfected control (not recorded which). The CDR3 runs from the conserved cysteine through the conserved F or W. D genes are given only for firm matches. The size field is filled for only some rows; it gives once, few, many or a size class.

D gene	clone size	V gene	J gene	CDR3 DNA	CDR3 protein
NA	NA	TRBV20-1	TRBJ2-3	TGCAGTGCTAGTAGGCGCCCCAGAGATACGCAGTATTTT	CSASRRPRDTQYF
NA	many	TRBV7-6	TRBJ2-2	TGTGCCAGCAGCTTACTCCGGGGGCAGGGCGGGGAGCTGTTTTTT	CASSLLRGQGGELFF
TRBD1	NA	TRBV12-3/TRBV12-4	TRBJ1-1	TGTGCCAGCAGACCCAGCCGGGACAGGAAAGAAGCTTTCTTT	CASRPSRDRKEAFF
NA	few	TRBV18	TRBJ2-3	TGTGCCAGCTCACTTGGCCTTTCGGGTACGCAGTATTTT	CASSLGLSGTQYF
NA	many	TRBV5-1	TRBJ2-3	TGCGCCAGCAGCCCACGCGGGCTTTTCACAGATACGCAGTATTTT	CASSPRGLFTDTQYF
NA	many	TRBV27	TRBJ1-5	TGTGCCAGCCGGCGTTCTGACGGAAATCAGCCCCAGCATTTT	CASRRSDGNQPQHF
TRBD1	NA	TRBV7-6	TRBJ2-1	TGTGCCAGCAGCCCGGAACAGGGGACCCATGAGCAGTTCTTC	CASSPEQGTHEQFF
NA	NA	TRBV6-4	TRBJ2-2	TGTGCCAGCAGTACCGACGGCACCGGGGAGCTGTTTTTT	CASSTDGTGELFF
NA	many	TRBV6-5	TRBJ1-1	TGTGCCAGCAGTTACCGAGGGCGAAACACTGAAGCTTTCTTT	CASSYRGRNTEAFF
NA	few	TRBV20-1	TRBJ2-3	TGCAGTGCTAATCTCGAGAATTGGGACACAGATACGCAGTATTTT	CSANLENWDTDTQYF
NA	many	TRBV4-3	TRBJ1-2	TGCGCCAGCAGCCAGGGGGGCCGCGGAAACTATGGCTACACCTTC	CASSQGGRGNYGYTF
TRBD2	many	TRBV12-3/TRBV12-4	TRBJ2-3	TGTGCCAGCACCCGGGGGGGCACAGATACGCAGTATTTT	CASTRGGTDTQYF
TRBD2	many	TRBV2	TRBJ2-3	TGTGCCAGCAGTACCCAAAAAGCGGGGCCGTCAGATACGCAGTATTTT	CASSTQKAGPSDTQYF
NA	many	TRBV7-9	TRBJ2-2	TGTGCCAGCAGCTTTCCGGGGAGCACCGGGGAGCTGTTTTTT	CASSFPGSTGELFF
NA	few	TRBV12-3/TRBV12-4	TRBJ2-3	TGTGCCAGCAGTTTATGGGACACAGATACGCAGTATTTT	CASSLWDTDTQYF
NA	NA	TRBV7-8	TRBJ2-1	TGTGCCAGCAGCTTAGCACACTCGCCCTACAATGAGCAGTTCTTC	CASSLAHSPYNEQFF
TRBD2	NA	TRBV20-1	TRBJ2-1	TGCAGTGCTAGAGACGGGACTAGCGGGCGCAATGAGCAGTTCTTC	CSARDGTSGRNEQFF
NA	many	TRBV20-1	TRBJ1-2	TGCAGTGCTAGAGGAGGGTTTGAGGACTATGGCTACACCTTC	CSARGGFEDYGYTF
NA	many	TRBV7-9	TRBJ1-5	TGTGCCAGCAGCTCAGGGGTCGGTCAGCCCCAGCATTTT	CASSSGVGQPQHF
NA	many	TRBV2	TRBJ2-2	TGTGCCACCTCCTACGAGGCGACGAACACCGGGGAGCTGTTTTTT	CATSYEATNTGELFF
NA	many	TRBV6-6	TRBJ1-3	TGTGCCAGCAGCCGAACAGGGTCTGGAAACACCATATATTTT	CASSRTGSGNTIYF
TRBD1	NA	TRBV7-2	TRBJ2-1	TGTGCCAGCAGCTCCGGGGACAGGCCCTACAATGAGCAGTTCTTC	CASSSGDRPYNEQFF
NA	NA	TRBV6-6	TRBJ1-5	TGTGCCAGCAGTTACTCGATTGGGGGGGTGGTGGCCCAGCATTTT	CASSYSIGGVVAQHF
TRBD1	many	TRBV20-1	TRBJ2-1	TGCAGTGCTTTGCCGACAGGGGGAAGCTCCTACAATGAGCAGTTCTTC	CSALPTGGSSYNEQFF
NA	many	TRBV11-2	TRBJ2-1	TGTGCCAGCAGCTTAAGCCCGAAATCCTACAATGAGCAGTTCTTC	CASSLSPKSYNEQFF
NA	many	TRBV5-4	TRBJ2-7	TGTGCCAGCAGCTCCCGGACAGACCTCTACGAGCAGTACTTC	CASSSRTDLYEQYF
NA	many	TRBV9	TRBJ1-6	TGTGCCAGCAGCGTAGAAGGTGCTTCTCATTCACCCCTCCACTTT	CASSVEGASHSPLHF